A selection of T cell receptor beta chains follows, all from one sample in a study of post-analysis software for immune sequencing data. TCRdb reanalysed the PCR reads using MiXCR and keeps one entry per CDR3 protein. The repertoire holds 350,000 to 450,000 distinct CDR3 sequences, with about 39% as singletons. Sequences were obtained from blood. The origin of the receptors is a girl aged 2-15 years with multiple sclerosis. Both conserved end residues are part of each CDR3. D genes are given only for firm matches. Not every row has a clone size; where given, it reads once, few, many or a size class.

size: -
length: 15
J: TRBJ2-6
D: TRBD1
V: TRBV7-3
CDR3: CASRDTGAGANVLTF
DNA: TGTGCCAGCAGGGACACAGGGGCTGGGGCCAACGTCCTGACTTTC

size: -
length: 17
J: TRBJ2-7
D: -
V: TRBV3-1
CDR3: CASSQDLREGATYEQYF
DNA: TGTGCCAGCAGCCAAGATCTCCGGGAGGGGGCTACCTACGAGCAGTACTTC

size: -
length: 13
J: TRBJ2-7
D: -
V: TRBV20-1
CDR3: CSAGSTGSYEQYF
DNA: TGCAGTGCGGGGTCGACAGGATCCTACGAGCAGTACTTC

size: -
length: 12
J: TRBJ2-3
D: TRBD1
V: TRBV20-1
CDR3: CSAWTGGDTQYF
DNA: TGCAGTGCTTGGACAGGGGGTGATACGCAGTATTTT

size: few
length: 15
J: TRBJ2-3
D: -
V: TRBV12-3/TRBV12-4
CDR3: CASRRGPGRTDTQYF
DNA: TGTGCCAGCAGGCGGGGACCGGGGAGAACAGATACGCAGTATTTT

size: few
length: 13
J: TRBJ1-1
D: TRBD1
V: TRBV5-1
CDR3: CASSSGTGDGAFF
DNA: TGCGCCAGCAGCTCCGGGACAGGAGACGGTGCTTTCTTT

size: -
length: 15
J: TRBJ2-7
D: -
V: TRBV12-3/TRBV12-4
CDR3: CASSPHDRAGNVQYF
DNA: TGTGCCAGCAGTCCCCATGACCGTGCCGGAAACGTTCAGTACTTC

size: many
length: 14
J: TRBJ2-5
D: -
V: TRBV4-1
CDR3: CASSQDPGSETQYF
DNA: TGCGCCAGCAGCCAAGACCCGGGGAGCGAGACCCAGTACTTC

size: -
length: 13
J: TRBJ2-3
D: -
V: TRBV20-1
CDR3: CSARDVNTDTQYF
DNA: TGCAGTGCTAGAGATGTCAACACAGATACGCAGTATTTT

size: few
length: 17
J: TRBJ2-7
D: TRBD1
V: TRBV4-3
CDR3: CASSQDEFGGQGLQQYF
DNA: TGCGCCAGCAGCCAAGACGAATTCGGCGGACAGGGGTTGCAGCAGTACTTC

size: -
length: 17
J: TRBJ2-3
D: TRBD2
V: TRBV7-8
CDR3: CASSLLERGISTDTQYF
DNA: TGTGCCAGCAGCTTACTGGAGCGGGGGATTAGCACAGATACGCAGTATTTT

size: few
length: 18
J: TRBJ1-5
D: -
V: TRBV7-3
CDR3: CASSLNRPGHCGHQPQHF
DNA: TGTGCCAGCAGCTTAAATCGTCCGGGACATTGCGGCCATCAGCCCCAGCATTTT

size: many
length: 15
J: TRBJ2-6
D: -
V: TRBV7-6
CDR3: CASSSGTSESNVLTF
DNA: TGTGCCAGCAGCTCCGGGACAAGCGAATCCAACGTCCTGACTTTC

size: -
length: 15
J: TRBJ2-1
D: TRBD2
V: TRBV20-1
CDR3: CSASIAGAPYNEQFF
DNA: TGCAGTGCTAGTATAGCGGGAGCGCCCTACAATGAGCAGTTCTTC

size: -
length: 16
J: TRBJ2-5
D: TRBD2
V: TRBV11-2
CDR3: CASSIGTSGGQETQYF
DNA: TGTGCCAGCAGCATTGGGACTAGCGGGGGACAAGAGACCCAGTACTTC

size: -
length: 15
J: TRBJ2-3
D: TRBD1
V: TRBV20-1
CDR3: CSARGQGGGTDTQYF
DNA: TGCAGTGCCCGAGGACAGGGGGGGGGCACAGATACGCAGTATTTT

size: few
length: 15
J: TRBJ2-1
D: TRBD2
V: TRBV27
CDR3: CASSLFGLAGVEQFF
DNA: TGTGCCAGCAGTTTATTCGGTCTAGCGGGGGTTGAGCAGTTCTTC

size: few
length: 17
J: TRBJ2-7
D: -
V: TRBV5-1
CDR3: CASRIPEAGGKFYEQYF
DNA: TGCGCCAGCCGAATCCCGGAAGCTGGCGGGAAATTCTACGAGCAGTACTTC

size: -
length: 13
J: TRBJ2-1
D: -
V: TRBV20-1
CDR3: CSAPRTEYNEQFF
DNA: TGCAGTGCCCCCCGGACGGAATACAATGAGCAGTTCTTC

size: -
length: 14
J: TRBJ2-1
D: -
V: TRBV6-2/TRBV6-3
CDR3: CASSYLRGGNEQFF
DNA: TGTGCCAGCAGTTACCTTCGAGGGGGGAATGAGCAGTTCTTC

size: -
length: 14
J: TRBJ1-5
D: TRBD1
V: TRBV7-2
CDR3: CASSSRTGEQPQHF
DNA: TGTGCCAGCAGCTCAAGGACAGGGGAACAGCCCCAGCATTTT

size: -
length: 17
J: TRBJ2-1
D: -
V: TRBV7-3
CDR3: CASSLTLGLTGIDEQFF
DNA: TGTGCCAGCAGCTTAACCCTCGGATTGACGGGTATAGATGAGCAGTTCTTC

size: -
length: 13
J: TRBJ2-5
D: -
V: TRBV10-3
CDR3: CATALPGDKTQYF
DNA: TGTGCCACAGCGTTACCTGGGGACAAGACCCAGTACTTC

size: few
length: 14
J: TRBJ2-7
D: -
V: TRBV11-3
CDR3: CASRPGTGLYEQYF
DNA: TGTGCCAGCAGACCGGGTACAGGGTTGTACGAGCAGTACTTC

size: -
length: 15
J: TRBJ1-2
D: TRBD1
V: TRBV5-6
CDR3: CASSLKDRASYGYTF
DNA: TGTGCCAGCAGCCTGAAGGACAGGGCTAGCTATGGCTACACCTTC

size: few
length: 12
J: TRBJ2-3
D: -
V: TRBV20-1
CDR3: CSASGLYYTQYF
DNA: TGCAGTGCTAGTGGGTTGTATTATACGCAGTATTTT

size: -
length: 16
J: TRBJ2-2
D: -
V: TRBV18
CDR3: CASSPILAQDTGELFF
DNA: TGTGCCAGCTCACCAATACTAGCCCAGGACACCGGGGAGCTGTTTTTT

size: few
length: 16
J: TRBJ2-7
D: -
V: TRBV29-1
CDR3: CSVSNGQAGAPYEQYF
DNA: TGCAGCGTCAGCAATGGACAGGCGGGAGCCCCCTACGAGCAGTACTTC

size: -
length: 15
J: TRBJ1-1
D: TRBD1
V: TRBV7-8
CDR3: CASSRSDRARTEAFF
DNA: TGTGCCAGCAGCCGCTCAGACAGGGCGCGCACTGAAGCTTTCTTT

size: -
length: 15
J: TRBJ1-4
D: -
V: TRBV4-1
CDR3: CASSQDNGSNEKLFF
DNA: TGCGCCAGCAGCCAAGATAACGGTTCTAATGAAAAACTGTTTTTT

size: -
length: 13
J: TRBJ1-1
D: -
V: TRBV29-1
CDR3: CSVDLGYHTEAFF
DNA: TGCAGCGTTGATTTAGGCTACCACACTGAAGCTTTCTTT

size: few
length: 15
J: TRBJ1-1
D: -
V: TRBV11-2
CDR3: CASSFNRPTNTEAFF
DNA: TGTGCCAGCAGCTTTAATCGACCCACCAACACTGAAGCTTTCTTT

size: -
length: 15
J: TRBJ2-6
D: -
V: TRBV2
CDR3: CASSPPPTGANVLTF
DNA: TGTGCCAGCAGTCCTCCCCCAACTGGGGCCAACGTCCTGACTTTC

size: few
length: 15
J: TRBJ2-5
D: TRBD1
V: TRBV6-1
CDR3: CASSEASTGEETQYF
DNA: TGTGCCAGCAGTGAAGCCTCTACAGGGGAGGAGACCCAGTACTTC

size: -
length: 17
J: TRBJ2-5
D: -
V: TRBV6-5
CDR3: CASSYSKLPRPQETQYF
DNA: TGTGCCAGCAGTTACTCGAAACTACCCAGACCTCAAGAGACCCAGTACTTC

size: -
length: 13
J: TRBJ1-1
D: -
V: TRBV12-3/TRBV12-4
CDR3: CASSLGGWREAFF
DNA: TGTGCCAGCAGTTTAGGCGGGTGGAGAGAAGCTTTCTTT

size: -
length: 15
J: TRBJ2-7
D: -
V: TRBV5-1
CDR3: CASSLGQGTPYEQYF
DNA: TGCGCCAGCAGCTTGGGCCAGGGGACCCCCTACGAGCAGTACTTC

size: large
length: 15
J: TRBJ2-1
D: TRBD2
V: TRBV4-3
CDR3: CASSLTSGRGNEQFF
DNA: TGCGCCAGCAGCCTGACTAGCGGGAGAGGAAATGAGCAGTTCTTC

size: few
length: 13
J: TRBJ2-3
D: -
V: TRBV6-5
CDR3: CASSYPGTDTQYF
DNA: TGTGCCAGCAGTTACCCGGGGACAGATACGCAGTATTTT

size: -
length: 16
J: TRBJ1-2
D: -
V: TRBV4-2
CDR3: CASSQDPGGVNYGYTF
DNA: TGTGCCAGCAGCCAAGATCCGGGGGGCGTGAACTATGGCTACACCTTC

size: -
length: 17
J: TRBJ1-2
D: -
V: TRBV5-1
CDR3: CASSLGLGLPHFYGYTF
DNA: TGCGCCAGCAGCTTGGGGTTGGGCCTGCCGCACTTTTATGGCTACACCTTC

size: few
length: 15
J: TRBJ1-2
D: -
V: TRBV29-1
CDR3: CSVEDPDRENYGYTF
DNA: TGCAGCGTTGAAGACCCGGACCGAGAAAACTATGGCTACACCTTC